One sample yielded the 18 T cell receptor beta chains listed below, sequenced in a study of CD8+ T cells in alopecia areata. Extracted RNA was reverse transcribed into cDNA, the sequencing template. Assay used: immunoSEQ multiplex PCR; TCRdb lists only in-frame clones, some missing. The repertoire holds roughly 220,000 clones, with less than 45% as singletons. The treatment here: oral pan-JAK inhibitor, 5-10 mg twice daily. The sequencing here drew on CD4+ T cells sorted from blood, taken between weeks 30 and 35, from a patient treated with tofacitinib. The origin of the receptors is a human donor with alopecia areata.

This clone was picked up a small number of times. This chain joins TRBV4-1 and TRBJ2-7; 9 bases line up with TRBD1. V shed 2 bases, J shed 3 bases, and the junction held 5 bases outside the gene matches. Germline V gives CDR1 MGHRA, CDR2 YSYEKL. This CDR3 region has 15 residues. In DNA, the CDR3 is TGCGCCAGCAGCCAAACGGGACAGGGTAACTACGAGCAGTACTTC. Translation gives CASSQTGQGNYEQYF.

This clone was detected only a few times. The chain employs TRBV7-2 and TRBJ2-3, with 8 bases aligning to TRBD2. J was trimmed by 6 bases and V by 4 bases; bases with no gene match: 0. CDR3 size: 12 residues. The germline V gene has CDR1 SGHTA and CDR2 FQGNSA. CDR3: CASSSGGDTQYF. CDR3 bases: TGTGCCAGCAGCTCGGGGGGGGATACGCAGTATTTT.

The chain couples TRBV19 to TRBJ2-1; the match to TRBD2 covers 7 bases. Germline V CDR1 and CDR2: LNHDA, SQIVND (reference sequence). V gave up 3 bases and J gave up 12 bases; unmatched junction bases: 8. The CDR3 is made up of 13 amino acids. The CDR3 DNA reads TGTGCCAGTAGTATTAGCGGGTGGAGAGTGCAGTTCTTC. This gives the protein CASSISGWRVQFF.

The J gene is TRBJ2-5, the V gene TRBV7-6, with a weak D call TRBD2 (5 bases). The CDR3 runs to 14 residues. CDR1 and CDR2 (germline): SGHVS, FNYEAQ. Trimming stripped 3 bases from V and 1 base from J, with 9 bases between. CDR3 region: CASSFGNLQETQYF. CDR3 sequence (DNA): TGTGCCAGCAGCTTCGGGAACCTCCAAGAGACCCAGTACTTC.

This clone was detected only a few times. The chain couples TRBV29-1 to TRBJ2-7; no definite D call. Germline V gives CDR1 SQVTM, CDR2 ANQGSEA. The CDR3 length is 13 residues. Trimming pared 3 bases from V and 2 bases from J, leaving 11 bases between. CDR3 sequence: CSVEGREAYEQYF. CDR3 in DNA: TGCAGCGTTGAGGGTAGGGAAGCCTACGAGCAGTACTTC.

The chain couples TRBV29-1 to TRBJ1-1; TRBD1 agrees at 8 bases. The V and J ends lost 7 bases and 8 bases, in that order; junction bases with no gene match: 9. The germline CDR1 and CDR2 sequences are SQVTM and ANQGSEA. This CDR3 has 12 residues. CDR3 sequence (DNA): TGCAGCGCCAACGGACAGGGTGGGGAAGCTTTCTTT. Its protein is CSANGQGGEAFF.

This sequence joins TRBV27 and TRBJ2-5; D perhaps matches TRBD1 (5 bases). The CDR3 is made up of 14 amino acids. Germline V CDR1 and CDR2: MNHEY, SMNVEV (reference sequence). V lost 7 bases, J lost 5 bases, and 17 bases lay in between. CDR3: CASTQSGAGETQYF. CDR3 in DNA: TGTGCCAGCACCCAAAGTGGGGCCGGCGAGACCCAGTACTTC.

CDR3 in DNA: TGTGCCAGCACCTCCGGGACAGTAGATGAAAAACTGTTTTTT. It codes for CASTSGTVDEKLFF. The rearrangement joins TRBV6-1 to TRBJ1-4, with 7 positions matching TRBD1. Germline V gene data show CDR1 as MNHNS and CDR2 as SASEGT. The CDR3 spans 14 residues. The V segment lost 7 bases and the J segment 6 bases; nucleotides outside the gene matches: 8.

The chain links TRBV2 to TRBJ1-4; possibly TRBD1 for D (5 bases). This CDR3 has 15 residues. The ends were cut back, 5 bases at V and 3 bases at J, with 13 bases in the middle. In germline, CDR1 is SNHLY, CDR2 FYNNEI. CDR3 bases: TGTGCCAGCAGTTCATCGGGACGGCCTAATGAAAAACTGTTTTTT. The encoded protein is CASSSSGRPNEKLFF.

This clone was detected only a few times. The identical CDR3 is also encoded by other nucleotide sequences in the sample. The rearrangement joins TRBV5-1 to TRBJ2-7; D is possibly TRBD2 (5 bases). CDR1 and CDR2 from the germline V gene are SGHRS and YFSETQ. The CDR3 spans 12 residues. V shed 3 bases and J shed 4 bases, with 8 bases lying between them. The CDR3 region is CASSSGWYEQYF. The CDR3 DNA follows: TGCGCCAGCAGCTCGGGGTGGTACGAGCAGTACTTC.

This clone has at least ten counts. The rearrangement links TRBV23-1 to TRBJ1-1; 7 bases are shared with TRBD1. TRBV23-1 is flagged as an ORF with uncertain function. Trimming removed 4 bases from V and 6 bases from J; junction bases left unmatched: 8. The CDR3 spans 14 residues. DNA for the CDR3: TGCGCCAGCAGTCGAACAGGGGTGAGCGCTGAAGCTTTCTTT. The encoded protein is CASSRTGVSAEAFF.

V usage is TRBV5-1 and J usage is TRBJ2-1, with 14 positions matching TRBD2. The V and J ends lost 4 bases and 6 bases, in that order; junction bases with no gene match: 12. The CDR3 length is 18 residues. Germline CDR1 and CDR2: SGHRS and YFSETQ. As DNA, the CDR3 is TGCGCCAGCAGCCCCGGACTAGCGGGGGGCCTAGCGGGCAATGAGCAGTTCTTC. It translates to CASSPGLAGGLAGNEQFF.

This clone was counted between two and nine times. The genes are TRBV2 and TRBJ2-7; the match to TRBD2 covers 7 bases. The CDR3 contains 16 residues. Trimming took 4 bases from V and 3 from J; bases not matched to a gene: 12. The germline gives CDR1 SNHLY, CDR2 FYNNEI. CDR3 region: CASSVSRPSGGYEQYF. CDR3 sequence (DNA): TGTGCCAGCAGTGTCTCGCGACCTAGCGGTGGCTACGAGCAGTACTTC.

Comment on this clone: Distinct nucleotide sequences in the sample also encode this CDR3. The V gene is TRBV6-5, the J gene TRBJ1-1, with D unclear. The length of the CDR3 is 14 residues. Germline V CDR1 and CDR2: MNHEY, SVGAGI. V lost 0 bases to trimming and J lost 0 bases, with 5 bases between them. CDR3 sequence reads: CASSYSRVNTEAFF. The CDR3 coding sequence is TGTGCCAGCAGTTACTCGCGAGTGAACACTGAAGCTTTCTTT.

The chain uses TRBV4-1 and TRBJ1-5; D may be TRBD1 (5 bases). Trimming took 4 bases from V and 3 from J, leaving 13 bases between them. This CDR3 is 15 amino acids long. Germline lookup yields CDR1 MGHRA and CDR2 YSYEKL. The CDR3 sequence: CASSRFQGPNQPQHF. CDR3 in DNA: TGCGCCAGCAGCCGTTTCCAGGGCCCCAATCAGCCCCAGCATTTT.

This clone came up a few times. The chain combines TRBV18 with TRBJ1-6; possibly TRBD1 for D (5 bases). CDR3 size: 15 residues. Germline V gene lookup returns CDR1 KGHSH and CDR2 LQKENI. Trimming took 3 bases from V and 5 from J, leaving 11 bases between them. The CDR3 region is CASSPYRRDNSPLHF. The DNA for the CDR3 is TGTGCCAGCTCACCGTACAGGCGGGATAATTCACCCCTCCACTTT.

The chain recombines TRBV9 with TRBJ2-7; 7 bases line up with TRBD1. Germline V gives CDR1 SGDLS, CDR2 YYNGEE. The CDR3 runs to 14 residues. Trimming cost V 0 bases and J 5 bases; bases outside gene matches: 5. The CDR3 region is CASSVGTGADEQYF. CDR3 in DNA: TGTGCCAGCAGCGTAGGAACAGGGGCGGACGAGCAGTACTTC.

J is TRBJ1-4 and V is TRBV6-5; the D is unclear. V shed 5 bases and J shed 0 bases, with 10 bases lying between them. From germline, CDR1 is MNHEY and CDR2 SVGAGI. CDR3 length: 15 amino acids. The CDR3 loop is CASSHNTATNEKLFF. Here the CDR3 DNA reads TGTGCCAGCAGTCATAACACTGCAACTAATGAAAAACTGTTTTTT.